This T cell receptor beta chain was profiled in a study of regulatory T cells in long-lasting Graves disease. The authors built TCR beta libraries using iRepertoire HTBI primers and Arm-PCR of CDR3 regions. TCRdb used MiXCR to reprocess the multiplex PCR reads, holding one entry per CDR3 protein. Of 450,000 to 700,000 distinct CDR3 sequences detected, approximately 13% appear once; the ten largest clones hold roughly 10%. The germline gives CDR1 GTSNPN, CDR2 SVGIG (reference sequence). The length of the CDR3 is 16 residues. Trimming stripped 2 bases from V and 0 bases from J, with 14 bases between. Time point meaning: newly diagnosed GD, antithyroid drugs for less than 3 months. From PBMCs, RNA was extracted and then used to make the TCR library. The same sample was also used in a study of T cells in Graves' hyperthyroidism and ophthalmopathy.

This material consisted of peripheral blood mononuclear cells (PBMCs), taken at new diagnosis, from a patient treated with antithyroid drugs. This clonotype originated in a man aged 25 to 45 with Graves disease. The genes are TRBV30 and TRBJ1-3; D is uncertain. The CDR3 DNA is TGTGCCTGGAGTTCCTACAGACGGTACTCTGGAAACACCATATATTTT. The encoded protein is CAWSSYRRYSGNTIYF.